This TCR beta chain comes out of a study of T cells after yellow fever vaccination. Study-level results: Shared CD4/CD8 clonotypes were a small share, likely from convergent recombination.

The sample holds many counts of this clonotype. No antigen is known for it. The 5'RACE template-switching step produced TCR cDNA and added a universal primer site and UMIs. TCRdb analysed the 5' RACE reads with MiXCR anew, one entry per CDR3 protein. The repertoire holds about 140,000 distinct CDR3 sequences, with more than 6.5% as singletons. V was trimmed by 2 bases and J by 6 bases, leaving 18 bases between them. Germline V gives CDR1 DFQATT, CDR2 SNEGSKA (reference sequence). The CDR3 runs to 15 residues. The V call is TRBV20-1, the J call TRBJ2-3; a possible D gene is TRBD2 (6 bases). This TCR was recovered from a man aged 25-45 years who received the YFV17D yellow fever vaccine. Sequencing used CD4+ T cells sorted from PBMCs, obtained 10 days after the yellow fever booster vaccination. In DNA, the CDR3 is TGCAGTGCTAGAAAGCCGGGAGCCCTGAGTGATACGCAGTATTTT. Its protein is CSARKPGALSDTQYF.